This entry concerns a single T cell receptor (beta chain). Its antigen is currently unknown. The PCR had 60 Vbeta and 13 Jbeta primers. Measured with immunoSEQ multiplex PCR; TCRdb has only the in-frame clones, and not every one. The sample includes some 180,000 clones, approximately 80% of them seen just once. The entry originates in a study of cytomegalovirus exposure and HLA in healthy donors. Study-level findings and limits: Productive status was seen about 90% or about 30% of the time for most TCR beta V segments in an earlier analysis. On later analysis, the bulk of CMV-associated TCR beta chains appeared to be HLA-restricted. Indistinguishable V segments, including TRBV6-2 and TRBV6-3, were excluded.

CDR3 length equals 14 residues. V lost 5 bases to trimming and J lost 7 bases; unmatched junction nucleotides: 12. The germline CDR1 and CDR2 sequences are SQVTM and ANQGSEA. Donors were nominally healthy when sampled, though unrecorded immune exposures were likely. V gene TRBV29-1 combines with J gene TRBJ1-1; 8 positions agree with TRBD1. The clonotype originates from a female donor in good health and CMV-seronegative. What was sequenced was PBMCs. DNA of the CDR3: TGCAGCGTTTTAACAGGGGGGAGAATTAATGAAGCTTTCTTT. It encodes CSVLTGGRINEAFF.